The T cell receptor (beta chain) under discussion was sequenced for a study of T cell changes during pregnancy in multiple sclerosis. This clone was counted once. V dropped 1 base and J dropped 4; count of bases not matched to a gene: 9. This CDR3 spans 17 amino acids. Germline CDR1 reads SGHTA; CDR2 reads FQGTGA. Data came from immunoSEQ multiplex PCR; TCRdb stores just in-frame clones and leaves some out. Of roughly 100,000 clones in the sample, 90% to 95% were seen once. The V and J genes are TRBV7-3 and TRBJ2-3, with TRBD2 matching over 9 bases. The receptor was isolated from a female donor in good health, enrolled as a control in a pregnancy study. The sequences come from peripheral blood, collected after pregnancy. The CDR3: CASSLRSGGGAADTQYF. The DNA of the CDR3 is TGTGCCAGCAGCTTAAGGTCTGGCGGGGGGGCCGCAGATACGCAGTATTTT.